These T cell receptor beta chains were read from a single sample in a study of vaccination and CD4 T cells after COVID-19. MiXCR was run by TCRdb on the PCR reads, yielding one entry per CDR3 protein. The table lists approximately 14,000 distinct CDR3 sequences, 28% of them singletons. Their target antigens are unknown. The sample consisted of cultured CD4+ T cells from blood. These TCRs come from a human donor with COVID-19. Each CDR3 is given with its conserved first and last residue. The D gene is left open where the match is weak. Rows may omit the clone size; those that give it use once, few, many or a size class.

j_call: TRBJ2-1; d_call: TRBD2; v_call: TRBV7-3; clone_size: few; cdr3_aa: CASAGGGRNNEQFF; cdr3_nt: TGTGCCAGCGCGGGGGGGGGCCGTAACAATGAGCAGTTCTTC
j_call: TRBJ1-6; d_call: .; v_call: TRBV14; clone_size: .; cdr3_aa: CASSRDSPYNSPLHF; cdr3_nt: TGTGCCAGCAGCCGCGACAGCCCCTATAATTCACCCCTCCACTTT
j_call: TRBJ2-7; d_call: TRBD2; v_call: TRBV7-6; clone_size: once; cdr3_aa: CASSSTSGETYEQYF; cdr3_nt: TGTGCCAGCAGCTCGACTAGCGGGGAGACCTACGAGCAGTACTTC
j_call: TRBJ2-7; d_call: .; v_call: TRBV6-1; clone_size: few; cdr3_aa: CASSEILPSSYEQYF; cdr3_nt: TGTGCCAGCAGTGAAATTCTTCCTAGCTCCTACGAGCAGTACTTC
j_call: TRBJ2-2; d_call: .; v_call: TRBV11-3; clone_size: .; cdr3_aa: CASSLGFRGANTGELFF; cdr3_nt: TGTGCCAGCAGCTTAGGTTTCCGCGGGGCGAACACCGGGGAGCTGTTTTTT
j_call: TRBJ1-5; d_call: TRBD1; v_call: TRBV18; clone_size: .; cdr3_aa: CASSPGQGSAQHF; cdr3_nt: TGTGCCAGCTCACCTGGACAGGGGTCGGCCCAGCATTTT
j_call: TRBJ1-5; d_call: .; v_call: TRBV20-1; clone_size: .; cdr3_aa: CSGMTESNQPQHF; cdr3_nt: TGCAGCGGGATGACAGAAAGCAATCAGCCCCAGCATTTT
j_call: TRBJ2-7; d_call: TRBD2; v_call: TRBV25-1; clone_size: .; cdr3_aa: CASSDSGGPRYEQYF; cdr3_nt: TGTGCCAGCAGTGATAGCGGGGGCCCCCGCTACGAGCAGTACTTC
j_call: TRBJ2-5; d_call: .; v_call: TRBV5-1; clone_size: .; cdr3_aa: CASSGGAQETQYF; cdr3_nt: TGCGCCAGCAGTGGCGGGGCCCAAGAGACCCAGTACTTC
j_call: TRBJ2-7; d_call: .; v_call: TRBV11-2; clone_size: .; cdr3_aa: CASSHFRDPAYEQYF; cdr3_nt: TGTGCCAGCAGCCATTTCCGGGACCCCGCATACGAGCAGTACTTC
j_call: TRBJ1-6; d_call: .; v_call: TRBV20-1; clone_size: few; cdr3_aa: CSAPVGGDNNSPLHF; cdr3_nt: TGCAGTGCTCCCGTGGGGGGCGACAATAATTCACCCCTCCACTTT
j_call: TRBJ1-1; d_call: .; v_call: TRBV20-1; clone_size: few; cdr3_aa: CSASDRNTEAFF; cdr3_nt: TGCAGTGCTAGTGACAGGAACACTGAAGCTTTCTTT
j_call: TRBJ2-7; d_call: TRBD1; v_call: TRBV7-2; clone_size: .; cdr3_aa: CAGSVGTGLSYEQYF; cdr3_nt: TGTGCCGGCAGCGTAGGGACAGGTTTGTCCTACGAGCAGTACTTC
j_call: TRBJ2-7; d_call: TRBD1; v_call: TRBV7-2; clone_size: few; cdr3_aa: CASSQGTGNNYEQYF; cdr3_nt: TGTGCCAGCAGCCAAGGGACAGGGAACAACTACGAGCAGTACTTC
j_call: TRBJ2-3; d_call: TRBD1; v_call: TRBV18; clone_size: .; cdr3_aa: CASSPVGTGRLTDTQYF; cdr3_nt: TGTGCCAGCTCACCAGTCGGGACAGGGCGTTTGACAGATACGCAGTATTTT
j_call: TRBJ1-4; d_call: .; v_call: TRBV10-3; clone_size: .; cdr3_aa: CATQRQAGNEKLFF; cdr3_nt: TGTGCCACCCAAAGACAGGCGGGAAATGAAAAACTGTTTTTT
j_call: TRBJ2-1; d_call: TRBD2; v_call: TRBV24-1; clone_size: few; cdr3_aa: CATNPGLAGGGNEQFF; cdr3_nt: TGTGCCACCAATCCGGGACTAGCGGGGGGGGGCAATGAGCAGTTCTTC
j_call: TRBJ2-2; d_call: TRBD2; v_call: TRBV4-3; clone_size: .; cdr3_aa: CASSQLFPAGGPNTGELFF; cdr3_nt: TGCGCCAGCAGCCAACTTTTTCCCGCGGGGGGCCCTAACACCGGGGAGCTGTTTTTT
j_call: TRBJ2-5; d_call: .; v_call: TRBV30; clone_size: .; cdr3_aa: CAWKVGETQYF; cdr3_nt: TGTGCCTGGAAAGTGGGGGAGACCCAGTACTTC
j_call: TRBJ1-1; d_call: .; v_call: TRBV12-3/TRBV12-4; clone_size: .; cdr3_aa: CASRSEGRAFF; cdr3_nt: TGTGCCAGCAGGTCCGAGGGGCGAGCTTTCTTT
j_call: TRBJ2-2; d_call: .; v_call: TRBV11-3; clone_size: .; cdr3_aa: CASSLVRNTGELFF; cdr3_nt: TGTGCCAGCAGCTTAGTGAGGAACACCGGGGAGCTGTTTTTT
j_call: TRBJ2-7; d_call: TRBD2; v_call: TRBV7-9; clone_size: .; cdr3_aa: CASSLLTSGGSYEQYF; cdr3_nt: TGTGCCAGCAGCTTACTTACTAGCGGGGGCTCCTACGAGCAGTACTTC
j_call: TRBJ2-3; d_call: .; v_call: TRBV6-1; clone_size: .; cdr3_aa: CASSEFGGGGTDTQYF; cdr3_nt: TGTGCCAGCAGTGAATTCGGGGGCGGTGGGACAGATACGCAGTATTTT
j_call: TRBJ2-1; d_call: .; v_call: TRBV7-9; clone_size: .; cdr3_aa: CASAVVSYNEQFF; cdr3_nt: TGTGCCAGTGCGGTGGTCTCCTACAATGAGCAGTTCTTC
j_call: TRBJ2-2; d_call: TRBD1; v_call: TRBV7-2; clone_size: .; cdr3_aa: CASSLDRQGALFF; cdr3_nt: TGTGCCAGCAGCTTAGACCGACAGGGTGCGCTGTTTTTT
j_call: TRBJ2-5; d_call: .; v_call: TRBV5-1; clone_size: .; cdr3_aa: CASSQGRRSPRAQETQYF; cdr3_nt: TGCGCCAGCAGCCAAGGACGGCGGAGCCCTAGGGCCCAAGAGACCCAGTACTTC